Listed here are 22 T cell receptor beta chains from one sample, sequenced in a study of OX40 agonist ivuxolimab in advanced cancers. The table came from immunoSEQ multiplex PCR; TCRdb's copy has only in-frame clones and leaves some out. The profile shows 90,000 to 100,000 clones, roughly 89% of them singletons. The starting material was CD4+ or CD8+ T cells sorted from blood, obtained in a trial of the OX40 agonist ivuxolimab. These receptors came from an adult with an advanced solid tumor such as melanoma, head and neck, liver or kidney cancer.

V is TRBV21-1 and J is TRBJ1-3. TRBV21-1 has pseudogene status. CDR3 length: 19 residues. The CDR3 region has the DNA TGTGCCAGCAGCAAAGTTTCGGGGGGGATGCAGGACTCTGGAAACACCATATATTTT. Translating it yields CASSKVSGGMQDSGNTIYF.

The chain carries TRBV19 and TRBJ1-2; 7 bases fit TRBD1. This CDR3 contains 12 residues. CDR1 is LNHDA and CDR2 is SQIVND in the germline V gene (reference sequence). V was clipped by 5 bases and J by 8 bases; unmatched bases: 5. CDR3 nucleotides: TGTGCCAGTAGTTTCCAGGGGGGCGGCTACACCTTC. Protein: CASSFQGGGYTF.

The chain carries TRBV27 and TRBJ2-5, with D unclear. Trimming left V 2 bases short and J 7 bases short, with 11 bases between. The length of the CDR3 is 13 residues. CDR1 MNHEY and CDR2 SMNVEV come from the germline V gene (reference sequence). The chain's CDR3 is CASSLRVGLTQYF. The CDR3 DNA reads as TGTGCCAGCAGTTTAAGGGTCGGGTTGACCCAGTACTTC.

The rearrangement uses TRBV19 and TRBJ2-7; 7 bases match TRBD2. The germline V gene has CDR1 LNHDA and CDR2 SQIVND (reference sequence). The CDR3 runs 14 residues. The junction had 5 bases not matched to a gene; V was cut back by 6 bases and J by 0 bases. The CDR3 here is CASSRAGRSYEQYF. The CDR3 coding sequence is TGTGCCAGTAGCCGAGCGGGGCGCTCCTACGAGCAGTACTTC.

V is TRBV9 and J is TRBJ2-5; possible D gene TRBD1, 6 bases. V shed 4 bases and J shed 2 bases, with 9 bases lying between them. This CDR3 has 13 amino acids. Looked up from germline, CDR1 is SGDLS and CDR2 is YYNGEE. CDR3 amino acids: CASSTGLQETQYF. The DNA of the CDR3 is TGTGCCAGCAGCACAGGGTTGCAAGAGACCCAGTACTTC.

The V and J genes are TRBV11-2 and TRBJ2-2; D might be TRBD2 (6 bases). Germline V gene sequence: CDR1 SGHAT, CDR2 FQNNGV. With 3 bases removed from V and 6 bases from J, the gap between germline ends came to 8 bases. This CDR3 is built from 13 residues. The CDR3 coding sequence is TGTGCCAGCAGCTTGGAGGGGCCCGGGGAGCTGTTTTTT. The encoded protein is CASSLEGPGELFF. The variable domain in full, with the rest retrieved from reference TRBV11-2 and TRBJ2-2, is EAGVAQSPRYKIIEKRQSVAFWCNPISGHATLYWYQQILGQGPKLLIQFQNNGVVDDSQLPKDRFSAERLKGVDSTLKIQPAKLEDSAVYLCASSLEGPGELFFGEGSRLTVL.

This chain connects TRBV7-7 to TRBJ2-7; TRBD2 matches 9 bases. The CDR3 is made up of 15 amino acids. From germline, CDR1 is SSHAT and CDR2 FNYEAQ (reference sequence). Unmatched junction bases numbered 4, after V lost 0 bases and J lost 4 bases. CDR3 nucleotide sequence: TGTGCCAGCAGCTTAGCTAGCGGGAGCGCATACGAGCAGTACTTC. Translated, it gives CASSLASGSAYEQYF. Full variable domain (missing parts from reference TRBV7-7 and TRBJ2-7): GAGVSQSPRYKVTKRGQDVTLRCDPISSHATLYWYQQALGQGPEFLTYFNYEAQPDKSGLPSDRFSAERPEGSISTLTIQRTEQRDSAMYRCASSLASGSAYEQYFGPGTRLTVT.

The chain carries TRBV14 and TRBJ1-1, with 7 bases lining up with TRBD1. V trimming: 5 bases; J trimming: 0 bases; junction bases outside the gene matches: 9. The germline V gene encodes CDR1 SGHDN and CDR2 FVKESK. This CDR3 region has 16 residues. The CDR3 nucleotides are TGTGCCAGCAGCTCAGGGGGTCCTGCAATGAACACTGAAGCTTTCTTT. Encoded protein: CASSSGGPAMNTEAFF. Full variable domain (remainder filled in from reference TRBV14 and TRBJ1-1): EAGVTQFPSHSVIEKGQTVTLRCDPISGHDNLYWYRRVMGKEIKFLLHFVKESKQDESGMPNNRFLAERTGGTYSTLKVQPAELEDSGVYFCASSSGGPAMNTEAFFGQGTRLTVV.

The V gene is TRBV7-9, the J gene TRBJ1-1, with D hard to call. The CDR3 length is 13 residues. Trimming removed 1 base at V and 4 bases at J, with 7 bases between. The germline CDR1 and CDR2 sequences are SEHNR and FQNEAQ (reference sequence). The CDR3 sequence: CASSLGGLTEAFF. The CDR3 DNA reads TGTGCCAGCAGCTTAGGGGGTCTCACTGAAGCTTTCTTT.

The chain employs TRBV5-8 and TRBJ2-5, with a weak D call TRBD1 (6 bases). The V end lost 0 bases, the J end lost 4 bases, and 7 bases lay between the germline ends. The CDR3 extends over 13 amino acids. Germline values: CDR1 SGHTS, CDR2 YDEGEE. CDR3 in amino acids: CASSLVGAETQYF. The CDR3 DNA reads TGTGCCAGCAGCTTGGTGGGGGCAGAGACCCAGTACTTC.

The chain carries TRBV5-1 and TRBJ2-7, with 7 bases aligning to TRBD1. This CDR3 has 16 amino acids. Germline CDR1 SGHRS, CDR2 YFSETQ. The V gene end was trimmed by 4 bases and the J gene end by 4 bases; junction bases not matched to a gene: 14. CDR3 region: CASSTETQTGRYEQYF. CDR3 nucleotides: TGCGCCAGCAGCACAGAAACCCAGACAGGGAGATACGAGCAGTACTTC.

The chain joins TRBV2 to TRBJ1-5; D is unresolved. The CDR3 extends over 15 amino acids. V lost 1 base and J lost 0, with 7 bases in between. Germline-derived CDR1 and CDR2 are SNHLY and FYNNEI. CDR3 sequence reads: CASSEGTASNQPQHF. For the CDR3, the DNA is TGTGCCAGCAGTGAAGGGACGGCTAGCAATCAGCCCCAGCATTTT.

The gene calls are TRBV5-1 and TRBJ2-1; 7 bases align to TRBD1. The CDR3 is 16 amino acids. V lost 4 bases and J lost 9; bases outside the gene matches: 16. From germline, CDR1 is SGHRS and CDR2 YFSETQ. CDR3 nucleotide sequence: TGCGCCAGCAGCCCGGTTGGACAGGCCCGAGCAAGTGAGCAGTTCTTC. It encodes CASSPVGQARASEQFF.

The V gene is TRBV7-9, the J gene TRBJ2-6; D ambiguous. V gave up 3 bases and J gave up 4 bases, with 7 bases separating them. The length of the CDR3 is 14 residues. The germline CDR1 and CDR2 sequences are SEHNR and FQNEAQ (reference sequence). The DNA for the CDR3 is TGTGCCAGCAGCTTCTTATCCGGGGCCAACGTCCTGACTTTC. Translating gives CASSFLSGANVLTF.

The chain has TRBV5-4 and TRBJ1-1, with unresolved D. V lost 4 bases to trimming and J lost 2 bases, with 12 bases between them. Germline V gene data show CDR1 as SGHNT and CDR2 as YYREEE (reference sequence). This CDR3 is 14 amino acids long. The CDR3 reads CASSRTQVNTEAFF. The CDR3 nucleotides read TGTGCCAGCAGCAGGACCCAAGTAAACACTGAAGCTTTCTTT.

This clone was counted once. The chain links TRBV6-1 to TRBJ2-2; no definite D call. The CDR3 spans 13 residues. The germline V gene has CDR1 MNHNS and CDR2 SASEGT. The V and J ends lost 7 bases and 5 bases respectively, with 11 bases between them. CDR3 region: CASNGRRTGELFF. As DNA, the CDR3 is TGTGCCAGCAACGGCAGGCGGACCGGGGAGCTGTTTTTT.

The chain combines TRBV5-1 with TRBJ2-5, with 7 bases lining up with TRBD1. The V and J ends lost 4 bases and 7 bases, in that order; junction bases with no gene match: 4. CDR1 is SGHRS and CDR2 is YFSETQ in the germline V gene. The CDR3 totals 12 residues. The DNA for the CDR3 is TGCGCCAGCAGCACAGGGGTGGGGACCCAGTACTTC. Its protein is CASSTGVGTQYF.

This chain links TRBV6-5 with TRBJ1-2; 10 bases line up with TRBD1. The CDR3 runs 16 residues. V trimming: 4 bases; J trimming: 0 bases; junction bases outside the gene matches: 5. From germline, CDR1 is MNHEY and CDR2 SVGAGI. The DNA of the CDR3 is TGTGCCAGCAGTTCCCGGGACAGGGGAGCTAACTATGGCTACACCTTC. Translated, it gives CASSSRDRGANYGYTF.

The chain joins TRBV28 to TRBJ2-3; possible D gene TRBD1, 6 bases. The CDR3 has 15 residues. CDR1 and CDR2 (germline): MDHEN, SYDVKM. Trimming removed 3 bases at V and 4 bases at J, with 14 bases between. The CDR3 loop is CASSLRAPGADTQYF. DNA of the CDR3: TGTGCCAGCAGTTTGAGGGCCCCAGGGGCAGATACGCAGTATTTT.

The chain carries TRBV9 and TRBJ1-2; possible D gene TRBD1, 6 bases. Germline assignment: CDR1 SGDLS and CDR2 YYNGEE. Trimming shortened V by 0 bases and J by 4 bases, and 10 bases separated the two germline ends. The CDR3 runs to 14 residues. The DNA for the CDR3 is TGTGCCAGCAGCGTAGCGGCACAGGGCTATGGCTACACCTTC. Translating it yields CASSVAAQGYGYTF.

The chain is built from TRBV5-1 and TRBJ2-7, with a tentative D call TRBD1 (6 bases). The CDR3 totals 13 residues. The V gene's germline CDR1 is SGHRS and CDR2 YFSETQ. The ends were cut back, 5 bases at V and 4 bases at J, with 13 bases in the middle. The CDR3 sequence: CASSAGALYEQYF. As DNA, the CDR3 is TGCGCCAGCAGTGCAGGGGCCCTTTACGAGCAGTACTTC.

The chain links TRBV9 to TRBJ2-2; TRBD2 matches at 9 bases. V trimming: 3 bases; J trimming: 5 bases; junction bases outside the gene matches: 2. CDR3 length equals 14 residues. The germline gives CDR1 SGDLS, CDR2 YYNGEE. CDR3 sequence: CASSGTSVTGELFF. The CDR3 DNA sequence: TGTGCCAGCAGCGGGACTAGCGTTACCGGGGAGCTGTTTTTT.